The sequence of this T cell receptor beta chain was determined in a study of T-cell memory formation after mild COVID-19. About this clonotype: Its antigen is as yet unknown.

TCRdb processed the 5' RACE reads anew with MiXCR; each CDR3 protein has one entry. The table lists hundreds of thousands of distinct CDR3 sequences, roughly 17% of them singletons. V shed 8 bases and J shed 4 bases, with 16 bases lying between them. This CDR3 comprises 14 residues. Overall study results and limits: Clones shrinking from day 15 to 85 showed even CD4/CD8 mixes; later expanders tilted CD4+.

This receptor was taken from an adult woman who had mild COVID-19 (a few samples of this study predate the infection). Cell type and time point are not known. The gene calls are TRBV12-3 or TRBV12-4 and TRBJ2-3; D is tentatively TRBD1 or TRBD2 (6 bases each). The sequencing sample was made of PBMCs or a T cell subset sorted from them (not recorded which). This CDR3 reads CASLRGVRADTQYF. The DNA for the CDR3 is TGTGCCAGCCTAAGGGGGGTAAGGGCAGATACGCAGTATTTT.